These T cell receptor beta chains were read from a single sample in a study of T-cell memory formation after mild COVID-19. Using its own MiXCR run on the 5' RACE reads, TCRdb lists one record per CDR3 protein. The table shows 450,000 to 650,000 distinct CDR3 sequences, with more than 15% occurring only once. The sample consisted of PBMCs or a T cell subset sorted from them (not recorded which). The source of these receptors is an adult woman who had mild COVID-19 (a few samples of this study predate the infection). Cell type and time point are not known. Each CDR3 is given with its conserved first and last residue. The D gene is left open where the match is weak. Size values are once, few and many counts, or a class for expanded clones, and some rows have none.

many	TRBV7-3	TRBJ2-3	TRBD1	TGTGCCAGCAGCTTAACGGCGGGACAGGGCGAGTATTTT	CASSLTAGQGEYF
-	TRBV6-5	TRBJ2-2	TRBD1	TGTGCCAGCAGTTACGACAGGGCGGGCACCGGGGAGCTGTTTTTT	CASSYDRAGTGELFF
few	TRBV27	TRBJ2-7	-	TGTGCCAGCAGTTCCCCCTTCTACGAGCAGTACTTC	CASSSPFYEQYF
few	TRBV9	TRBJ2-7	-	TGTGCCAGCAGCGTATCGACCATCTCCTACGAGCAGTACTTC	CASSVSTISYEQYF
few	TRBV12-3/TRBV12-4	TRBJ1-5	-	TGTGCCAGCAGTTTCTCCCTCTCGCAGCCCCAGCATTTT	CASSFSLSQPQHF
few	TRBV10-3	TRBJ2-3	TRBD2	TGTGCCATCAGTGAGTCGAGACTAGCGGGAGACACAGATACGCAGTATTTT	CAISESRLAGDTDTQYF
-	TRBV12-3/TRBV12-4	TRBJ1-2	TRBD1	TGTGCCAGCAGTCACCGGGACAGATCGGGCTACACCTTC	CASSHRDRSGYTF
-	TRBV5-6	TRBJ1-1	TRBD1	TGTGCCAGCAGCCTGGACAGGGAACGATTCTCTGAAGCTTTCTTT	CASSLDRERFSEAFF
-	TRBV7-6	TRBJ2-7	-	TGTGCCAGCAGCTTATCCGAGGGGATTTTCTACGAGCAGTACTTC	CASSLSEGIFYEQYF
-	TRBV19	TRBJ2-1	TRBD2	TGTGCCAGTAGTATGCCGCGGGAGGGCGGCACCTACAATGAGCAGTTCTTC	CASSMPREGGTYNEQFF
-	TRBV11-1	TRBJ2-7	-	TGTGCCAGCTCCTCGGGCGGGAAACGGGGGGCCGTCTCCGGCGAGCAGTACTTC	CASSSGGKRGAVSGEQYF
-	TRBV20-1	TRBJ1-1	-	TGCAGTGCTATTCCGGGACACCGGAACACTGAAGCTTTCTTT	CSAIPGHRNTEAFF
-	TRBV7-2	TRBJ2-3	TRBD2	TGTGCCAGCAGCTTGCGATCTAGCGGGATCCCCACAGATACGCAGTATTTT	CASSLRSSGIPTDTQYF
-	TRBV14	TRBJ2-3	-	TGTGCCAGCAGCCTACAGGGCCCAGATACGCAGTATTTT	CASSLQGPDTQYF
few	TRBV5-1	TRBJ2-3	-	TGCGCCAGCAGCTTGGAGGGCAATACAGATACGCAGTATTTT	CASSLEGNTDTQYF
-	TRBV5-5	TRBJ1-5	-	TGTGCCAGCAGTCAAGGGGTAGGTGGAAATCAGCCCCAGCATTTT	CASSQGVGGNQPQHF
few	TRBV6-5	TRBJ2-3	-	TGTGCCAGCAGTTACGGGGCCGGGAGTGTCTCAGATACGCAGTATTTT	CASSYGAGSVSDTQYF
few	TRBV12-3/TRBV12-4	TRBJ1-2	-	TGTGCCAGCACCCCTCGTGGGCAGGCGGCGGGTGGCTACACCTTC	CASTPRGQAAGGYTF
-	TRBV7-2	TRBJ2-7	TRBD1	TGTGCCAGCAGCTTATGGGGGACAGGGTCCTACGAGCAGTACTTC	CASSLWGTGSYEQYF
-	TRBV4-1	TRBJ1-1	TRBD1	TGCGCCAGCAGGGACAGGGGTGAAGCTTTCTTT	CASRDRGEAFF
few	TRBV5-1	TRBJ1-5	TRBD1	TGCGCCAGCAGCCTCACAGGGGCTGCGGGTCAGCCCCAGCATTTT	CASSLTGAAGQPQHF
-	TRBV7-8	TRBJ1-4	-	TGTGCCAGCAGCTTCCCGACAGGAGATTCTCAAAAACTGTTTTTT	CASSFPTGDSQKLFF
-	TRBV6-1	TRBJ2-3	-	TGTGCCAGCAGTGGGACCGGGAAAAGGAGGACAGATACGCAGTATTTT	CASSGTGKRRTDTQYF
few	TRBV12-3/TRBV12-4	TRBJ2-2	TRBD1	TGTGCCAGCAGCTGGACAGGGGCGCCGGGAAACACCGGGGAGCTGTTTTTT	CASSWTGAPGNTGELFF
few	TRBV7-3	TRBJ2-2	TRBD2	TGTGCCAGCAGCTCCCCAGCTAGCGGGAGTTGGGACGGGGAGCTGTTTTTT	CASSSPASGSWDGELFF
few	TRBV14	TRBJ1-1	-	TGTGCCAGCAGCCTAAGCCCGGGACAGAACACTGAAGCTTTCTTT	CASSLSPGQNTEAFF
few	TRBV4-1	TRBJ2-3	TRBD2	TGCGCCAGCAGCCACCCCTCTGGGCGGGGGGGCACAGATACGCAGTATTTT	CASSHPSGRGGTDTQYF
-	TRBV2	TRBJ1-2	-	TGTGCCAGCAGTGTTCAGGGATCTTCTGGCTACACCTTC	CASSVQGSSGYTF